This T cell receptor (beta chain) was documented in a study of Ad26.COV2.S vaccination and SARS-CoV-2 variants (dated by TCRdb to about 2021). With regard to the full study: Donors in the vaccine arm were drawn from COV1001, a phase I-IIa trial of Ad26.COV2.S in healthy adults that was multicentre, randomized, double-blind and placebo-controlled. Ad26.COV2.S was administered intramuscularly at a dose of 5x10^10 or 1x10^11 viral particles, either as one shot or as two shots given 56 days apart. Trial participants were randomized into five groups of five, in which low-dose or high-dose Ad26.COV2.S was given once or twice, or placebo was given on both occasions. TCRbeta repertoire sequencing was used to assess the specificity and breadth of SARS-CoV-2-reactive T cell receptors after Ad26.COV2.S vaccination. The TCR-sequenced set comprised approximately 32 samples: around 20 Ad26.COV2.S vaccine recipients, 5 placebo recipients and 8 SARS-CoV-2 convalescent individuals. Throughout the experiments and outcome assessment, investigators stayed blinded to trial group allocation.

The treatment or condition label, read with the paper, signifies: roughly 19 received Ad26.COV2.S at low or high dose, single or two shots; about 5 received placebo; per-sample allocation not given. For vaccine and placebo recipients, repertoires were sequenced using samples collected on day 63 after the first injection. Between 29 July and 7 August 2020, Cohort 1b enrolled about two dozen adults aged 18-55 years at one site in Boston, USA. Ad26.COV2.S was a replication-incompetent adenovirus type 26 vector expressing a prefusion-stabilized SARS-CoV-2 spike protein from the original Wuhan strain. For this clone: The target of this receptor is not known. Base qualities are not recorded, but no much larger clone differs from it by a single base.

Including cysteine and phenylalanine, the CDR3 has 13 amino acids. This entry keeps only the CDR3 DNA: 39 bases, framed from base 1. The germline ends are 8 bases apart after V is trimmed by 5 bases and J by 4 bases. The germline V gene (reference sequence) specifies MNHEY as CDR1 and SMNVEV as CDR2. TCRbeta CDR3 regions were sequenced with the immunoSEQ Assay. After extraction, genomic DNA underwent amplification by bias-controlled multiplex PCR, followed by high-throughput sequencing. The authors' pipeline ran thus. Collapsing and filtering of sequences were performed to quantify the absolute abundance of each unique TCRbeta CDR3 region. T cell fraction was estimated by normalizing TCRbeta template counts to usable DNA, with usable DNA measured through amplification of reference genes found in all nucleated cells. Repertoire TCRs were annotated as SARS-CoV-2-specific by exact matching of V gene, CDR3 amino acid sequence and J gene to a known reactive TCR set. The reference SARS-CoV-2 TCR set came from MIRA and was filtered for enrichment in COVID-19-positive ImmuneCODE repertoires, removing public or cross-reactive TCRs. Based on the MIRA antigens, annotated TCRs were further analysed at the level of specific ORF or position within ORF. Breadth was defined as annotated unique rearrangements over total unique productive rearrangements; depth was the summed frequency of those rearrangements. TCR breadth was compared between groups using two-sided Wilcoxon rank-sum tests. TCRdb stores this immuneACCESS table with in-frame sequences only. Part of the clones is absent; in the studies checked, under half of the shortfall reflects unresolved V genes, and no reason is known for the rest. V and J calls plus clone size are reproduced from that table; the DNA served to infer D and trimming. A total of 400,000 or so clones appear in this sample, about 88% of them only once. Clones ranked in the top ten supply 3.5% of the sample.

What the research found in general, with its limitations: Substantial breadth of spike-specific CD8+ and CD4+ T cell responses was reported after vaccination. The authors noted that total T cell responses may have been underestimated by the TCR breadth and depth analyses. Ad26.COV2.S recipients had higher spike-specific TCR breadth than placebo recipients (P = 0.0014). Non-spike TCR breadth was comparable between vaccine and placebo recipients, consistent with the vaccine containing only spike. The study lacked the statistical power to compare responses across vaccine doses or regimens.

The chain uses TRBV27 and TRBJ2-2; the D gene lacks a confident call. The source is a person between 18 and 60 years old who received the Ad26.COV2.S COVID-19 vaccine or a placebo. The sequenced sample was peripheral blood, obtained in a trial of Ad26.COV2.S vaccine versus placebo. The DNA is as follows: TGTGCCAGCAGTGGACGGGCCACCGGGGAGCTGTTTTTT. Its translation reads: CASSGRATGELFF.